These 9 T cell receptor beta chains were all obtained from the same sample, sequenced in a study of blood T cell repertoires in COVID-19. Generated by immunoSEQ multiplex PCR, the TCRdb table keeps only in-frame clones and is missing some. The sample lists around 140,000 clones, about 76% seen once, with around 8.2% in the top ten. Sequenced sample: peripheral blood. The receptors were sampled from a human donor in a cohort sampled during active COVID-19.

V and J are TRBV15 and TRBJ2-5; 10 bases agree with TRBD2. Germline lookup yields CDR1 LNHNV and CDR2 YYDKDF (reference sequence). CDR3 length: 18 amino acids. Losses at the gene ends were 3 bases for V and 3 bases for J; bases not matched to a gene: 13. The CDR3 sequence: CATSSVWGLAGVEETQYF. The CDR3 DNA is TGTGCCACCAGCAGTGTTTGGGGGCTAGCGGGAGTAGAAGAGACCCAGTACTTC. Together with reference TRBV15 and TRBJ2-5, the CDR3 gives the full variable domain: DAMVIQNPRYQVTQFGKPVTLSCSQTLNHNVMYWYQQKSSQAPKLLFHYYDKDFNNEADTPDNFQSRRPNTSFCFLDIRSPGLGDTAMYLCATSSVWGLAGVEETQYFGPGTRLLVL.

Only one count was recorded for this clone. V gene TRBV18 combines with J gene TRBJ2-5; possible D gene TRBD1, 6 bases. CDR1 is KGHSH and CDR2 is LQKENI in the germline V gene. The CDR3 extends over 15 amino acids. V was cut by 3 bases and J by 2 bases, with 13 bases left in between. The CDR3 protein is CASSPATGSQETQYF. In nucleotides, the CDR3 is TGTGCCAGCTCACCGGCCACAGGGTCACAAGAGACCCAGTACTTC.

This chain links TRBV6-5 with TRBJ1-3; D remains unclear. Germline V gene sequence: CDR1 MNHEY, CDR2 SVGAGI. V gave up 2 bases and J gave up 0 bases, with 5 bases separating them. The CDR3 totals 14 residues. The CDR3 bases are TGTGCCAGCAGTTACGGAGACTCTGGAAACACCATATATTTT. Translating it yields CASSYGDSGNTIYF.

CDR3 nucleotides: TGTGCCAGCAGCTTGTTTAGGGGGTCAGTTAATGAAAAACTGTTTTTT. Its translation is CASSLFRGSVNEKLFF. The J gene is TRBJ1-4, the V gene TRBV5-6; weak D call: TRBD1 (6 bases). The CDR3 extends over 16 amino acids. The V and J ends lost 1 base and 4 bases respectively, with 14 bases between them. Germline lookup yields CDR1 SGHDT and CDR2 YYEEEE.

The rearrangement joins TRBV24-1 to TRBJ1-1, with D hard to call. The CDR3 covers 16 residues. Germline V gene lookup returns CDR1 KGHDR and CDR2 SFDVKD. V shed 5 bases and J shed 8 bases, with 23 bases lying between them. The CDR3 nucleotides read TGTGCCACCAGTGGGGGAAATGGACGCTCGGGGATAGAAGCTTTCTTT. Its protein is CATSGGNGRSGIEAFF.

The chain recombines TRBV29-1 with TRBJ2-6, with 7 bases identical to TRBD1. Germline V gene lookup returns CDR1 SQVTM and CDR2 ANQGSEA. V shed 0 bases and J 3 bases; nucleotides not matched to a gene: 8. This CDR3 comprises 17 residues. The CDR3 loop reads CSVEDPLTGSGANVLTF. The CDR3 coding sequence is TGCAGCGTTGAAGATCCTTTGACAGGGAGTGGGGCCAACGTCCTGACTTTC.

This chain links TRBV28 with TRBJ1-2; D perhaps matches TRBD1 (5 bases). The CDR3 has 14 amino acids. Germline CDR1 reads MDHEN; CDR2 reads SYDVKM. With 2 bases removed from V and 1 base from J, the gap between germline ends came to 8 bases. The CDR3 is CASSLDSINYGYTF. CDR3 coding DNA: TGTGCCAGCAGTTTAGACAGTATTAACTATGGCTACACCTTC.

This rearrangement joins TRBV11-2 to TRBJ2-3, with a possible D match to TRBD1 (5 bases). Germline V gene lookup returns CDR1 SGHAT and CDR2 FQNNGV. The CDR3 has 17 amino acids. V lost 4 bases and J 0 bases, leaving 17 bases between the germline ends. The CDR3 DNA is TGTGCCAGCAGCTATCGTCGGACACCTTCTAGCACAGATACGCAGTATTTT. This gives the protein CASSYRRTPSSTDTQYF.

V and J are TRBV4-1 and TRBJ2-7; 10 bases fit TRBD2. Germline loops: CDR1 MGHRA, CDR2 YSYEKL. Unmatched junction bases numbered 15, after V lost 3 bases and J lost 1 base. The CDR3 loop spans 19 amino acids. This CDR3 reads CASSQGPGQISGGSYEQYF. CDR3 bases: TGCGCCAGCAGCCAGGGGCCGGGACAAATTAGCGGGGGGTCCTACGAGCAGTACTTC.